The clone carrying this T cell receptor beta chain was found many times. Antigen: not known. It was RNA transcripts that yielded the amplified TCR beta CDR3 regions. With the HTBI primer set, the TCR CDR3 went through a first round of RT-PCR. TCRdb re-called the multiplex PCR reads with MiXCR, one entry per CDR3 protein. The profile shows roughly 380,000 distinct CDR3 sequences, about 15% of them singletons. V lost 1 base and J lost 4, with 9 bases in between. Germline CDR1 SGHNT, CDR2 YYREEE (reference sequence). The CDR3 has 13 amino acids. Exclusions: uncontrolled infection, other autoimmune disease, pregnancy, lactation. This specimen comes from a study of T cells in Graves' hyperthyroidism and ophthalmopathy. Study observations and caveats: Ophthalmopathy could be told apart from stable hyperthyroidism with a 13 V-J model. Blood also held most thyroid clonotypes expanded beyond 0.001.

The source is a woman aged 55-75 years with Graves' hyperthyroidism. The rearrangement uses TRBV5-4 and TRBJ2-7; D is undetermined. Input material: blood. The CDR3 region is CASSLPSGYEQYF. The CDR3, as DNA: TGTGCCAGCAGCTTGCCATCCGGGTACGAGCAGTACTTC.